The clone carrying this T cell receptor beta chain was detected ten times or more. What it binds is unknown. RNA transcripts were the template for amplifying TCR beta CDR3 regions. Primed by the HTBI set, a first-round RT-PCR was run on the TCR CDR3. TCRdb used MiXCR to reprocess the multiplex PCR reads, holding one entry per CDR3 protein. The sample lists 500,000 to 650,000 distinct CDR3 sequences, approximately 15% seen once, with 14% in the top ten. The data stem from a study of T cells in Graves' hyperthyroidism and ophthalmopathy. At the level of the study: Peripheral blood was collected at initial diagnosis, before any treatment. Study results and caveats: Ophthalmopathy was distinguished from stable hyperthyroidism by 13 V-J signatures.

Stable hyperthyroidism: no ophthalmopathy progression over 18 months of follow-up. Investigators excluded patients with uncontrolled infection, other autoimmune disease, pregnancy or lactation. The sample comprised blood. This sequence originates from a woman aged 40-49 years with Graves' hyperthyroidism.

In DNA form, the CDR3 reads TGTGCCAGCAGTCCCGGACTAGCGGGACCTTACGAGCAGTACTTC. As protein: CASSPGLAGPYEQYF. The V and J genes are TRBV27 and TRBJ2-7, with 12 positions matching TRBD2. V lost 5 bases to trimming and J lost 4 bases; unmatched junction nucleotides: 6. The germline gives CDR1 MNHEY, CDR2 SMNVEV (reference sequence). The CDR3 spans 15 residues.